This TCR beta chain was sequenced during a study of T cell responses to AZD1222 COVID-19 vaccine. Assay: immunoSEQ multiplex PCR; the TCRdb copy retains only in-frame clones and omits some. This sample has 180,000 or so clones, with around nine tenths found just once. Germline V CDR1 and CDR2: SGHVS, FQNEAQ. The CDR3 spans 14 residues. Deletions cut 5 bases from V and 0 bases from J, with 8 bases between. This sequence originates from an adult who received the AZD1222 COVID-19 vaccine. Material: peripheral blood, obtained 28 days after the second AZD1222 dose. The V and J genes are TRBV7-8 and TRBJ2-4; a possible D gene is TRBD2 (6 bases). This chain's CDR3 is CASSPGLAKNIQYF. As DNA, the CDR3 is TGTGCCAGCAGCCCGGGACTAGCCAAAAACATTCAGTACTTC.